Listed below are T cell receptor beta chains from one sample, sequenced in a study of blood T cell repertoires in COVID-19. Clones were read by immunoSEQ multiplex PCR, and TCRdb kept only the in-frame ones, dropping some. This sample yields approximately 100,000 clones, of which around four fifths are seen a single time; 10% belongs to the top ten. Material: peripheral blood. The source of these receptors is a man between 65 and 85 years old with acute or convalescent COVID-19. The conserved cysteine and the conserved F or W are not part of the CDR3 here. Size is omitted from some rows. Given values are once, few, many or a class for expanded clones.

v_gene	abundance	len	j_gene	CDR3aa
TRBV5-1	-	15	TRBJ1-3	ASSPSGVRGSGNTIY
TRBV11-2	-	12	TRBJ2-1	ASSLYRGLDEQF
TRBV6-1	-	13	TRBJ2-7	ASSEGTGSPYEQY
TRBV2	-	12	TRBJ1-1	ASGARGRNTEAF
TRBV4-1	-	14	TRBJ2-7	ASSQRGSGIGNEQY
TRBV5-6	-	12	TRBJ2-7	ASILSGRDYEQY
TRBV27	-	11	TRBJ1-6	ASSSTDISPLH
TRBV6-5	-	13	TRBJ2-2	ASRATDSYTGELF
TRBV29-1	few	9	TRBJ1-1	SVNGGPEAF
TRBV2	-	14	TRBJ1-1	ASSEMAGRATNEAF
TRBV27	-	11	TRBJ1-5	ASSRQGNQPQH
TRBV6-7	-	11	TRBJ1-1	ASSTGLNTEAF
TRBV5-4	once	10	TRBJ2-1	ASSLTVNEQF
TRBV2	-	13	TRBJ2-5	ASSVGGQVQKTQY
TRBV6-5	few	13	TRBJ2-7	ASSYSTLANYEQY
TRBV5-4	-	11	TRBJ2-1	ANQGDSNNEQF
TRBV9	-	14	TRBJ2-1	ASSSPSGQAYNEQF